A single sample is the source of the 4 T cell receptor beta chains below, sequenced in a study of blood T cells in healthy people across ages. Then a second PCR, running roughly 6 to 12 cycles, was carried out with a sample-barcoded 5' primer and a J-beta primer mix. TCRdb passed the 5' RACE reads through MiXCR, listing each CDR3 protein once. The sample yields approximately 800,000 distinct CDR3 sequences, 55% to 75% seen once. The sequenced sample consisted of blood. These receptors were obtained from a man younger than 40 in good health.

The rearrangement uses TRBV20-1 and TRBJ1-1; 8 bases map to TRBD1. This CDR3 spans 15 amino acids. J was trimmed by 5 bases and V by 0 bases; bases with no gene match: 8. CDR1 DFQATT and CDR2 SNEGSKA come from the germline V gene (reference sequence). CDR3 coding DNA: TGCAGTGCTAGAGACTACAGGGGGAATGATACTGAAGCTTTCTTT. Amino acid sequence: CSARDYRGNDTEAFF.

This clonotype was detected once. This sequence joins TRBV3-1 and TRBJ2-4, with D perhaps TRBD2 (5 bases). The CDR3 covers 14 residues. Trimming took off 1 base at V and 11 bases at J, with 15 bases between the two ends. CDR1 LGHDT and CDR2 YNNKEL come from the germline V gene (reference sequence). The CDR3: CASSQGTSPRLQYF. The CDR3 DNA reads TGTGCCAGCAGCCAAGGGACTTCTCCTAGGCTTCAGTACTTC.

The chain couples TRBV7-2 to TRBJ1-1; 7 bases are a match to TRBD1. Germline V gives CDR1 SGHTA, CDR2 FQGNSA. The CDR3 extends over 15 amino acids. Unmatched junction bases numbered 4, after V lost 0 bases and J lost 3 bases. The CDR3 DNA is TGTGCCAGCAGCTTAGCTCCCGGACAGGACACTGAAGCTTTCTTT. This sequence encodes CASSLAPGQDTEAFF.

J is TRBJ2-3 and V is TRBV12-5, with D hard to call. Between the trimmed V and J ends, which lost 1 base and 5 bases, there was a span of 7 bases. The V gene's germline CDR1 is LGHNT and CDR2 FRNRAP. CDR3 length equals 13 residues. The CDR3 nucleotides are TGTGCTAGTGGTTTGGGTGCAGAAGATACGCAGTATTTT. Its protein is CASGLGAEDTQYF.